Shown below are 15 T cell receptor beta chains from a single sample sequenced in a study of T cells in pancreatic ductal adenocarcinoma. The selected patients with pancreatic ductal adenocarcinoma had surgery but no neoadjuvant therapy. Profiling relied on immunoSEQ multiplex PCR, and the TCRdb table lists in-frame clones only, not all of them. The sample contains 85,000 to 120,000 clones, about 95% of which appear only once. The sequencing sample was made of PBMCs. All receptors derive from a human donor with pancreatic ductal adenocarcinoma.

The table lists this clone with a count of one. V gene TRBV7-8 combines with J gene TRBJ2-7; 8 nucleotides match TRBD2. The CDR3 runs 14 residues. The V segment lost 1 base and the J segment 5 bases; nucleotides outside the gene matches: 4. CDR1 is SGHVS, CDR2 FQNEAQ, per germline. CDR3 bases: TGTGCCAGCAGCTTAGAGGGACTAGTGCACGAGCAGTACTTC. Residues: CASSLEGLVHEQYF.

The CDR3 region is CASSPWTGSTGIQYF. The CDR3 DNA follows: TGCGCCAGCAGCCCCTGGACAGGTTCGACGGGCATTCAGTACTTC. The chain carries TRBV5-1 and TRBJ2-4, with 7 bases fitting TRBD1. CDR3 length: 15 amino acids. The germline gives CDR1 SGHRS, CDR2 YFSETQ. V shed 4 bases and J 9 bases; nucleotides not matched to a gene: 13.

The J gene is TRBJ2-7, the V gene TRBV5-4; 7 nucleotides agree with TRBD1. V shed 4 bases and J 2 bases; nucleotides not matched to a gene: 3. Germline CDR1 and CDR2: SGHNT and YYREEE (reference sequence). The CDR3 length is 13 residues. The CDR3 DNA is TGTGCCAGCAGCCTACAGGGGACCTACGAGCAGTACTTC. Protein: CASSLQGTYEQYF.

There are a few counts of this clone. V is TRBV18 and J is TRBJ1-4; no clear D gene. The CDR3 extends over 14 amino acids. Trimming removed 4 bases at V and 5 bases at J, with 11 bases between. Germline loops: CDR1 KGHSH, CDR2 LQKENI. The CDR3 DNA reads as TGTGCCAGCTCACTCACGTCCGGGAATGAAAAACTGTTTTTT. Protein product: CASSLTSGNEKLFF.

This chain links TRBV11-1 with TRBJ2-1; 9 nucleotides align to TRBD1. The ends lost 3 bases at V and 8 bases at J; junction bases unmatched: 2. Germline V CDR1 and CDR2: SGHAT, FQDESV (reference sequence). The CDR3 sequence is 13 residues long. The CDR3 DNA reads TGTGCCAGCAGCTTCCGGACAGGGGATGAGCAGTTCTTC. Protein: CASSFRTGDEQFF.

The V call is TRBV28, the J call TRBJ1-2; a possible D gene is TRBD1 (6 bases). Germline CDR1 reads MDHEN; CDR2 reads SYDVKM. The CDR3 contains 13 residues. V lost 5 bases and J 4 bases, leaving 11 bases between the germline ends. CDR3 loop: CASSKQGRYGYTF. As DNA, the CDR3 is TGTGCCAGCAGTAAACAGGGCCGCTATGGCTACACCTTC.

Only a few counts were recorded for this clone. This sequence joins TRBV6-1 and TRBJ1-4; possible D gene TRBD1, 5 bases. Trimming removed 7 bases at V and 5 bases at J, with 17 bases between. Germline assignment: CDR1 MNHNS and CDR2 SASEGT. This CDR3 has 15 residues. The CDR3, as DNA: TGTGCCAGCAAAGGCGGAGGGGCAGACAATGAAAAACTGTTTTTT. Translating gives CASKGGGADNEKLFF.

The CDR3 reads CASSIAKREFSNEQFF. The CDR3, as DNA: TGTGCCAGCAGCATTGCGAAGCGGGAGTTCAGCAATGAGCAGTTCTTC. The genes are TRBV7-9 and TRBJ2-1; 8 bases line up with TRBD2. Germline values: CDR1 SEHNR, CDR2 FQNEAQ (reference sequence). V lost 5 bases, J lost 6 bases, and 12 bases stayed unmatched. The CDR3 is 16 amino acids.

The rearrangement links TRBV5-1 to TRBJ1-5, with D possibly TRBD1 on 6 matching bases. Germline V lookup: CDR1 SGHRS, CDR2 YFSETQ. V lost 0 bases to trimming and J lost 5 bases, with 9 bases between them. This CDR3 is 14 amino acids long. DNA of the CDR3: TGCGCCAGCAGCTTGGCAGGGGCCCATCAGCCCCAGCATTTT. Residues: CASSLAGAHQPQHF.

J is TRBJ2-7 and V is TRBV9, with D tentatively TRBD1 (6 bases). V was shortened by 0 bases and J by 0 bases, with 10 bases between the two germline ends. Germline assignment: CDR1 SGDLS and CDR2 YYNGEE. This CDR3 has 15 residues. The CDR3 DNA sequence: TGTGCCAGCAGCGTAGCCGCAGGGGCCTCCTACGAGCAGTACTTC. This gives the protein CASSVAAGASYEQYF.

The rearrangement links TRBV4-2 to TRBJ2-1; 7 bases agree with TRBD1. Germline V gives CDR1 LGHNA, CDR2 YNFKEQ. V trimming: 5 bases; J trimming: 0 bases; junction bases outside the gene matches: 19. The CDR3 consists of 20 residues. The CDR3 here is CASSVHPIHNRGPSYNEQFF. For the CDR3, the DNA is TGTGCCAGCAGCGTTCACCCAATCCATAACAGGGGACCCTCCTACAATGAGCAGTTCTTC.

This chain links TRBV9 with TRBJ2-1, with 7 bases fitting TRBD2. Germline V CDR1 and CDR2: SGDLS, YYNGEE. The J segment lost 4 bases and the V segment lost 4 bases, leaving 11 bases of the junction unmatched. This CDR3 contains 16 residues. DNA of the CDR3: TGTGCCAGCAGCCCCGGGGCGGGAGAGGTTTACAATGAGCAGTTCTTC. This encodes CASSPGAGEVYNEQFF.

As DNA, the CDR3 is TGTGCCAGCAGTTTGTACCAACGGGCTTTCTTT. Its translation: CASSLYQRAFF. The chain couples TRBV28 to TRBJ1-1; D is unclear. V gave up 3 bases and J gave up 11 bases, with 10 bases separating them. CDR1 is MDHEN, CDR2 SYDVKM, per germline. This CDR3 contains 11 residues.

V gene TRBV7-9 combines with J gene TRBJ2-3; 9 nucleotides line up with TRBD2. This CDR3 has 16 amino acids. V shed 2 bases and J 1 base; nucleotides not matched to a gene: 4. The germline gives CDR1 SEHNR, CDR2 FQNEAQ (reference sequence). CDR3 DNA: TGTGCCAGCAGCTTACTAGCGGGAAGAGGCACAGATACGCAGTATTTT. It encodes CASSLLAGRGTDTQYF.

The chain is built from TRBV19 and TRBJ2-3; 8 bases line up with TRBD2. V lost 3 bases, J lost 4 bases, and 15 bases stayed unmatched. The CDR3 is 18 residues long. Germline V gene data show CDR1 as LNHDA and CDR2 as SQIVND (reference sequence). The CDR3 DNA is TGTGCCAGTAGTATTATGGCGCAGAGCGGGAGTCGGGCAGATACGCAGTATTTT. Protein: CASSIMAQSGSRADTQYF.